This T cell receptor beta chain was recovered during a study of radiotherapy plus CTLA-4 blockade in lung cancer. Findings and caveats of the study: Some TCR clones had been derived from tumors. These clones expanded in peripheral blood after radiotherapy plus ipilimumab.

Germline V CDR1 and CDR2: LNHDA, SQIVND (reference sequence). V lost 2 bases and J lost 5; bases outside the gene matches: 4. The CDR3 contains 15 residues. As concerns this clone: Its antigen remains unknown.

Here immunoSEQ multiplex PCR was the method, and the copy in TCRdb shows in-frame clones only, minus some. The profile shows about 98,000 clones, 82% of them singletons. The TCR comes from a human donor with non-small cell lung cancer who had a partial response to radiotherapy plus ipilimumab. The sample here was peripheral blood, taken from a patient treated with radiotherapy plus ipilimumab. The rearrangement links TRBV19 to TRBJ1-5, with 9 bases fitting TRBD1. CDR3 sequence: CASSIFRTGDQPQHF. Written as DNA, the CDR3 is TGTGCCAGTAGTATATTTCGGACAGGGGATCAGCCCCAGCATTTT.